The 21 T cell receptor beta chains in this list originate from one sample, sequenced in a study of blood T cells in healthy people across ages. A second roughly 7 to 12 cycle PCR used barcoded and J-beta primers. TCRdb reanalysed the 5' RACE reads using MiXCR and keeps one entry per CDR3 protein. The sample shows roughly 560,000 distinct CDR3 sequences, about 25% of them seen only once. The sample was also reused in another study, on T cells of mothers and their children.

Sequenced material: blood. All receptors derive from a boy aged 5 to 17 in good health.

The chain links TRBV28 to TRBJ2-3; no definite D call. Germline CDR1 is MDHEN and CDR2 is SYDVKM. Trimming removed 3 bases at V and 5 bases at J, with 9 bases between. This CDR3 spans 13 amino acids. The CDR3 nucleotides read TGTGCCAGCAGTTTCCGTTTTCTAGATACGCAGTATTTT. Protein sequence: CASSFRFLDTQYF.

The rearrangement links TRBV4-3 to TRBJ2-1; 9 bases align to TRBD2. J lost 4 bases, V lost 0 bases, and 13 bases had no gene match. Looked up from germline, CDR1 is LGHNA and CDR2 is YSLEER. This CDR3 has 19 residues. The CDR3 reads CASSQETWLVAGDYNEQFF. CDR3 DNA sequence: TGCGCCAGCAGCCAAGAAACCTGGTTGGTAGCGGGAGATTACAATGAGCAGTTCTTC.

The rearrangement uses TRBV7-9 and TRBJ2-5; 9 bases align to TRBD2. This CDR3 spans 15 amino acids. Germline CDR1 and CDR2: SEHNR and FQNEAQ (reference sequence). The ends lost 3 bases at V and 3 bases at J; junction bases unmatched: 5. CDR3 protein: CASSFGPSGKETQYF. CDR3 in DNA: TGTGCCAGCAGCTTTGGGCCTAGCGGGAAAGAGACCCAGTACTTC.

J is TRBJ2-1 and V is TRBV6-2 or TRBV6-3; D ambiguous. This CDR3 region has 14 residues. Germline values: CDR1 MNHEY, CDR2 SVGEGT. Trimming removed 0 bases from V and 9 bases from J, with 12 bases in between. This CDR3 is CASSYSMSLPEQFF. In DNA, the CDR3 is TGTGCCAGCAGTTACTCGATGTCCCTTCCTGAGCAGTTCTTC.

This clonotype was seen only a few times. The DNA for the CDR3 is TGTGCCAGCGGGGGGACAGGGATTGAAAAACTGTTTTTT. This translates into CASGGTGIEKLFF. V usage is TRBV28 and J usage is TRBJ1-4; 9 nucleotides match TRBD1. The V segment lost 8 bases and the J segment 7 bases; nucleotides outside the gene matches: 5. Germline V gene data show CDR1 as MDHEN and CDR2 as SYDVKM. The CDR3 runs to 13 residues.

This clonotype showed up just a few times. The chain recombines TRBV30 with TRBJ1-2; 7 bases agree with TRBD1. Germline V gene sequence: CDR1 GTSNPN, CDR2 SVGIG (reference sequence). Losses at the gene ends were 3 bases for V and 2 bases for J; bases not matched to a gene: 3. The CDR3 totals 13 residues. CDR3 in DNA: TGTGCCTGGAGCTTGACAGGGAACTATGGCTACACCTTC. Translation gives CAWSLTGNYGYTF. Drawing the rest from reference TRBV30 and TRBJ1-2, the complete variable domain is SQTIHQWPATLVQPVGSPLSLECTVEGTSNPNLYWYRQAAGRGLQLLFYSVGIGQISSEVPQNLSASRPQDRQFILSSKKLLLSDSGFYLCAWSLTGNYGYTFGSGTRLTVV.

The chain is built from TRBV6-2 or TRBV6-3 and TRBJ1-5; D ambiguous. The V gene lost 5 bases and the J gene lost 6 bases, with 14 bases spanning the gap. Germline V gene sequence: CDR1 MNHEY, CDR2 SVGEGT. This CDR3 is built from 14 residues. The CDR3 here is CASSRPGGGQPQHF. CDR3 DNA sequence: TGTGCCAGCAGTCGCCCCGGCGGTGGTCAGCCCCAGCATTTT.

This clonotype was counted between two and nine times. The chain recombines TRBV5-1 with TRBJ2-5; weak D call: TRBD2 (6 bases). The J call may be wrong; the DNA end is better matched by TRBJ2-7. The CDR3 runs to 15 residues. Per germline, CDR1 SGHRS and CDR2 YFSETQ. The CDR3 region is CASSLAGTASYEQYF. CDR3 coding DNA: TGCGCCAGCAGCTTGGCCGGGACTGCTTCCTACGAGCAGTACTTC.

The genes are TRBV19 and TRBJ2-7; D possibly corresponds to TRBD1 (6 bases). This CDR3 has 13 amino acids. Germline V CDR1 and CDR2: LNHDA, SQIVND (reference sequence). Trimming shortened V by 5 bases and J by 5 bases, and 13 bases separated the two germline ends. The CDR3 spells CASSSQGPHEQYF. The CDR3 DNA reads as TGTGCCAGTAGTTCGCAGGGGCCGCACGAGCAGTACTTC.

This clonotype was observed a few times. This rearrangement joins TRBV15 to TRBJ1-6; a possible D gene is TRBD1 (6 bases). The V end lost 1 base, the J end lost 5 bases, and 9 bases lay between the germline ends. The CDR3 spans 15 residues. Germline lookup yields CDR1 LNHNV and CDR2 YYDKDF (reference sequence). As DNA, the CDR3 is TGTGCCACCAGCAGAGCAGCAGGGGATAATTCACCCCTCCACTTT. Its translation: CATSRAAGDNSPLHF.

This chain uses TRBV4-2 with TRBJ2-7; TRBD2 might be the D (5 bases). This CDR3 comprises 14 residues. Germline assignment: CDR1 LGHNA and CDR2 YNFKEQ. V lost 1 base to trimming and J lost 1 base, with 8 bases between them. The CDR3: CASSQGRDSYEQYF. CDR3 sequence (DNA): TGTGCCAGCAGCCAAGGTCGGGATTCCTACGAGCAGTACTTC.

V is TRBV7-8 and J is TRBJ2-4; D gene unclear. This CDR3 is 14 amino acids long. Trimming took 6 bases from V and 6 from J, leaving 15 bases between them. In germline, CDR1 is SGHVS, CDR2 FQNEAQ. CDR3 protein: CASSRSDFINIQYF. The CDR3 DNA reads TGTGCCAGCAGTCGGTCAGATTTCATAAACATTCAGTACTTC.

This clonotype occurred many times. The chain links TRBV14 to TRBJ1-4; D might be TRBD1 (6 bases). Per the germline V gene, CDR1 is SGHDN and CDR2 is FVKESK. The CDR3 loop spans 15 amino acids. V was shortened by 3 bases and J by 2 bases, with 10 bases between the two germline ends. The CDR3 coding sequence is TGTGCCAGCAGCCACGCCGGGGGCACTAATGAAAAACTGTTTTTT. It codes for CASSHAGGTNEKLFF.

This clonotype showed up just a few times. This chain uses TRBV25-1 with TRBJ2-5; 9 nucleotides match TRBD2. The CDR3 has 15 amino acids. The ends lost 5 bases at V and 4 bases at J; junction bases unmatched: 8. Germline assignment: CDR1 MGHDK and CDR2 SYGVNS. This chain's CDR3 is CASSPSGVRGETQYF. The CDR3 nucleotides are TGTGCCAGCAGTCCTAGCGGGGTGAGGGGAGAGACCCAGTACTTC.

The genes are TRBV7-9 and TRBJ2-5; 9 bases match TRBD1. The germline V gene encodes CDR1 SEHNR and CDR2 FQNEAQ (reference sequence). The V segment lost 4 bases and the J segment 2 bases; nucleotides outside the gene matches: 8. CDR3 size: 16 residues. This CDR3 is CASSSSGTGRQETQYF. The CDR3 bases are TGTGCCAGCAGCTCGTCCGGGACAGGGAGGCAAGAGACCCAGTACTTC.

V and J are TRBV20-1 and TRBJ2-5; D may be TRBD1 (6 bases). Germline CDR1 is DFQATT and CDR2 is SNEGSKA (reference sequence). The CDR3 loop spans 16 amino acids. V was cut by 1 base and J by 0 bases, with 15 bases left in between. The CDR3 protein is CSARGTVTGYQETQYF. In DNA form, the CDR3 reads TGCAGTGCTAGAGGAACCGTGACAGGATACCAAGAGACCCAGTACTTC.

This clonotype has a count of ten or more. J is TRBJ2-7 and V is TRBV29-1; weak D call: TRBD2 (5 bases). The germline V gene encodes CDR1 SQVTM and CDR2 ANQGSEA. CDR3 size: 13 residues. Deletions cut 0 bases from V and 7 bases from J, with 13 bases between. CDR3 protein: CSVEDPGSREQYF. CDR3 nucleotide sequence: TGCAGCGTTGAAGATCCGGGATCTCGGGAGCAGTACTTC.

In its sample, this clonotype was seen many times. The chain carries TRBV12-3 or TRBV12-4 and TRBJ1-4; no clear D gene. CDR3 size: 15 residues. Trimming cost V 3 bases and J 5 bases, with 13 bases left between them. CDR3 protein: CASSFVTQDNEKLFF. The CDR3 region has the DNA TGTGCCAGCAGTTTCGTCACCCAGGACAATGAAAAACTGTTTTTT.

As regards this clonotype: The junction differs from germline at one of its ends, possibly a read error. V usage is TRBV27 and J usage is TRBJ2-7; 8 nucleotides align to TRBD2. The CDR3 covers 15 residues. The germline V gene encodes CDR1 MNHEY and CDR2 SMNVEV (reference sequence). CDR3 protein: CASRQLADSRYGQYF. The CDR3 region has the DNA TGTGCCAGCAGGCAACTAGCGGACAGTCGCTACGGGCAGTACTTC.

A few counts support this clonotype. The CDR3 DNA follows: TGTGCCAGCCAAGGGTCAAGTGGGACCGGGGAGCTGTTTTTT. Its translation is CASQGSSGTGELFF. V usage is TRBV7-8 and J usage is TRBJ2-2; the D is unclear. Germline CDR1 reads SGHVS; CDR2 reads FQNEAQ. Trimming took off 8 bases at V and 5 bases at J, with 15 bases between the two ends. CDR3 length: 14 amino acids.

A few counts support this clonotype. The rearrangement links TRBV5-6 to TRBJ1-4; possibly TRBD1 for D (5 bases). With 5 bases removed from V and 3 bases from J, the gap between germline ends came to 14 bases. This CDR3 spans 15 amino acids. Per the germline V gene, CDR1 is SGHDT and CDR2 is YYEEEE. The CDR3 nucleotides read TGTGCCAGCAGTTTCGACGGGGGTCCTAATGAAAAACTGTTTTTT. Its translation is CASSFDGGPNEKLFF.